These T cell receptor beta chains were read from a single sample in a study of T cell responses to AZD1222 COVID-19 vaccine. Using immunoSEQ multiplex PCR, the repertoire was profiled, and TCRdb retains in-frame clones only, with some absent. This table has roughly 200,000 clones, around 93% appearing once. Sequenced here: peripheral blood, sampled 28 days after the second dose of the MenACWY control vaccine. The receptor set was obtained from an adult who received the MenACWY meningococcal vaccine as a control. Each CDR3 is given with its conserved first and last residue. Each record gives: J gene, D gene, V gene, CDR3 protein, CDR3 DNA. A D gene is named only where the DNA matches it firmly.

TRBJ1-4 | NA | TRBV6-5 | CASRANEKLFF | TGTGCCAGCAGGGCTAATGAAAAACTGTTTTTT
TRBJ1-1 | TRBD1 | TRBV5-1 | CASSPHDRGYTEAFF | TGCGCCAGCAGCCCGCATGACAGGGGATACACTGAAGCTTTCTTT
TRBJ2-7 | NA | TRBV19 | CASRVAWTDPREQYF | TGTGCCAGTAGGGTGGCTTGGACCGACCCTCGGGAGCAGTACTTC
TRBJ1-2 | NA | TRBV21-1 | CASSNTGGYGYTF | TGTGCCAGCAGCAATACAGGCGGCTATGGCTACACCTTC
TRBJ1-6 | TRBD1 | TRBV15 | CATSFPRRDRGRSPLHF | TGTGCCACCAGCTTCCCCCGCCGGGACAGGGGACGGTCACCCCTCCACTTT
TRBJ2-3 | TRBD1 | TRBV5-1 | CATGQGERTDTQYF | TGCGCCACCGGACAGGGAGAACGAACAGATACGCAGTATTTT
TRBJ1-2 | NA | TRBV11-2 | CASSLSGAGVNYGYTF | TGTGCCAGCAGCTTATCGGGGGCAGGGGTTAACTATGGCTACACCTTC
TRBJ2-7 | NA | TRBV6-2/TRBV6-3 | CASSYGGASYEQYF | TGTGCCAGCAGTTACGGGGGGGCCTCCTACGAGCAGTACTTC
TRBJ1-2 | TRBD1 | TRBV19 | CASSPDRDYGYTF | TGTGCCAGTAGCCCGGACAGGGACTATGGCTACACCTTC
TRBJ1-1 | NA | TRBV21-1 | CASSNLDRARIYTEAFF | TGTGCCAGCAGCAACCTAGACAGGGCTCGAATATACACTGAAGCTTTCTTT
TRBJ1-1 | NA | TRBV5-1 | CASSLDPGRDTEAFF | TGCGCCAGCAGCTTGGATCCGGGAAGAGATACTGAAGCTTTCTTT
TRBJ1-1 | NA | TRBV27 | CASSLSSRLNTEAFF | TGTGCCAGCAGTTTATCGAGCCGCCTGAACACTGAAGCTTTCTTT
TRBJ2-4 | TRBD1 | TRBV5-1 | CASSAGQGGNIQYF | TGCGCCAGCAGCGCAGGACAGGGGGGGAACATTCAGTACTTC
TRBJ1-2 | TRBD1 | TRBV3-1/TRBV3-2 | CAAQDREQNNYGYTF | TGTGCCGCTCAGGACAGGGAACAAAATAACTATGGCTACACCTTC